This T cell receptor beta chain was obtained from a study of cytomegalovirus exposure and HLA in healthy donors. The PCR used 60 Vbeta and 13 Jbeta primers. Some clones are missing from TCRdb's copy, which holds only in-frame ones; the method was immunoSEQ multiplex PCR. The table has 140,000 or so clones, around 10% seen once. This clone turned up a few times. The TCR comes from a male donor in good health and CMV-seronegative. Sequenced: PBMCs.

DNA for the CDR3: TGTGCCATCAGGGACAGTCCTATGAACACTGAAGCTTTCTTT. Translation gives CAIRDSPMNTEAFF. The chain carries TRBV10-3 and TRBJ1-1; D is perhaps TRBD1 (6 bases). Trimming shortened V by 6 bases and J by 0 bases, and 11 bases separated the two germline ends. CDR3 length: 14 residues. CDR1 is ENHRY, CDR2 SYGVKD, per germline.